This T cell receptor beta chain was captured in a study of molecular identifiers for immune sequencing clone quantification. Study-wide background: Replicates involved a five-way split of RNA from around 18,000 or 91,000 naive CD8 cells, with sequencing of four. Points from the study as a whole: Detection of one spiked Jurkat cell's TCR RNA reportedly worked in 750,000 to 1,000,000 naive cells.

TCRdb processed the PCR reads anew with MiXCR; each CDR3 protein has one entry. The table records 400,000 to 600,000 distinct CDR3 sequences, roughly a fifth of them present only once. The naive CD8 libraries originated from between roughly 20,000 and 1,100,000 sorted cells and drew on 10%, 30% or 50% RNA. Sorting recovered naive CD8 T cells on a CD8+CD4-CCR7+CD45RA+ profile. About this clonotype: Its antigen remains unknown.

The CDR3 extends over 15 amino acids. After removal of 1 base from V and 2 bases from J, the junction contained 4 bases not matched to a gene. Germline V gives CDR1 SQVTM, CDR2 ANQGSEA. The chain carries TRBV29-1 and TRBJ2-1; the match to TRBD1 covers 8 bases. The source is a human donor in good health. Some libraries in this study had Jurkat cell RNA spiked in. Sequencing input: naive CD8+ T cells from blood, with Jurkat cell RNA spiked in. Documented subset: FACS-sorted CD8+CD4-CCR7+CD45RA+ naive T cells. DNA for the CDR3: TGCAGCGTTGAAGGGACAGGGATTACCTACAATGAGCAGTTCTTC. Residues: CSVEGTGITYNEQFF.